This entry features one T cell receptor (beta chain) sequence. The data were produced by immunoSEQ multiplex PCR, yet TCRdb's version contains in-frame clones alone and is incomplete. The sample shows tens of thousands of clones, about 80% of them seen only once. This sample was included in a study of T cell clones after liver transplantation. Background on the study: Samples came pre-transplant, pre-randomization before withdrawal, and post-randomization after withdrawal ended.

V lost 5 bases, J lost 2 bases, and 12 bases lay in between. Germline loops: CDR1 MNHEY, CDR2 SVGAGI. The CDR3 spans 14 residues. This sequence joins TRBV6-5 and TRBJ1-1; D is possibly TRBD1 (5 bases). Source: CD4+ T cells from blood, taken 12 months after liver transplant. This sequence was found in a human patient who received a liver transplant. Some T cells may be provided by the graft donor. CDR3: CASSRGGSNTEAFF. The CDR3 coding sequence is TGTGCCAGCAGTAGGGGCGGGAGTAACACTGAAGCTTTCTTT.